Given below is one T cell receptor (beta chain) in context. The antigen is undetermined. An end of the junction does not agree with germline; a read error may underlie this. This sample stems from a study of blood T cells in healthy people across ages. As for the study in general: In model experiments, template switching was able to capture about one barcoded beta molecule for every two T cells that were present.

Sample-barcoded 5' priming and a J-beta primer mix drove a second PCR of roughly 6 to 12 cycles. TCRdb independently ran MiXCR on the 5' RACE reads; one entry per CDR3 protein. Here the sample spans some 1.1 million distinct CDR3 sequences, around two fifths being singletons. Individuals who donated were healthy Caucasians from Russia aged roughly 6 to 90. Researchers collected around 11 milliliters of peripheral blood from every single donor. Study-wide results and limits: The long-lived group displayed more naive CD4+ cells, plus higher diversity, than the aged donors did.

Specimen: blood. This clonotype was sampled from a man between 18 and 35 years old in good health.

The CDR3 sequence is CASSLVPAPDAQYF. In DNA, the CDR3 is TGTGCCAGCAGCTTGGTACCGGCCCCAGATGCGCAGTATTTT. The chain couples TRBV5-6 to TRBJ2-3; D is unresolved. There are 14 residues in the CDR3. Germline V gene sequence: CDR1 SGHDT, CDR2 YYEEEE.